This TCR beta chain derives from a study of T cell changes during pregnancy in multiple sclerosis. The method was immunoSEQ multiplex PCR; TCRdb's version includes in-frame clones alone and lacks a portion of them. The repertoire holds 40,000 or so clones, with 89% as singletons. The CDR3 is 16 residues long. Per germline, CDR1 SGDLS and CDR2 YYNGEE. The J segment lost 2 bases and the V segment lost 0 bases, leaving 6 bases of the junction unmatched. The sample here was CD4+ T cells from peripheral blood mononuclear cells, taken in the first trimester of pregnancy. The clonotype comes from a female donor with multiple sclerosis, enrolled in a pregnancy study. V is TRBV9 and J is TRBJ2-3; 7 nucleotides align to TRBD2. The CDR3 coding sequence is TGTGCCAGCAGCGTAGGATTAGCGGGTTACACAGATACGCAGTATTTT. Translating it yields CASSVGLAGYTDTQYF.